The clone carrying this TCR beta chain was seen a few times. Its antigen is not known. Both TCR beta VDJ combination and CDR3 sequence profiling were carried out. Genomic DNA was the template for this profiling. TCRdb re-called the reads with MiXCR, one entry per CDR3 protein. The sample carries under 500,000 distinct CDR3 sequences, less than 35% recorded once. This sample is part of a study of CD8+CD57+ T cells in acquired aplastic anemia. Study-level findings and limits: Overlap between patients and controls comprised roughly 28 CD8+ CDR3 sequences.

By flow cytometry, patients selected for sequencing had shown an expansion of CD8+CD57+ cells. Acquired aplastic anemia of severe grade affected all patients. The clonotype originates from a human donor with aplastic anemia. The sample comprised sorted CD4+, CD8+, or CD8+CD57+ T cells (not recorded which) from PBMCs.

CDR3 sequence: CSARVSGLGNQPQHF. Here the CDR3 DNA reads TGCAGTGCTAGAGTTTCAGGGCTGGGGAATCAGCCCCAGCATTTT. The rearrangement links TRBV20-1 to TRBJ1-5; D perhaps matches TRBD1 (5 bases). CDR3 length: 15 amino acids. V was pared by 1 base and J by 4 bases, with 14 bases between. CDR1 is DFQATT, CDR2 SNEGSKA, per germline (reference sequence).